This entry is about one T cell receptor (beta chain). Its recognized antigen is unknown. Base qualities are not provided; no much larger clone lies one nucleotide away. These data are taken from a study of T-cell reconstitution after alpha-beta-depleted transplantation in children (dated by TCRdb to 2016 to 2017). Some background on the complete study: T-cell immune reconstitution after TCRalphabeta/CD19-depleted allogeneic hematopoietic cell transplantation in children was quantitatively tracked in the study by means of TCR repertoire profiling.

The treatment or condition label on this specimen signifies: allogeneic hematopoietic cell transplantation with graft depleted of TCRalphabeta T cells and CD19 B cells. The children who served as transplant recipients had been given grafts of TCRalphabeta/CD19-depleted allogeneic hematopoietic cells. What the research found in general, with its limitations: The apparently early recovery of alphabetaT-cell counts about two months after transplant reportedly depended on only several hundred rapidly expanded clones that came from non-depleted graft cells. In some patients, the high TCRbeta diversity seen at day 60 was put down to recipient T cells and intrathymic progenitors that had survived conditioning. Over subsequent months, a decline in hyperexpanded clone frequencies was noted, and after one year, T-cell counts and TCRbeta diversity were mostly ascribed to newly produced T cells.

CDR1 and CDR2 are read off the germline V gene as KGHSH and LQKENI. Cut back by 0 bases and 0 bases, the V and J ends lie 6 bases apart. The CDR3 runs 14 residues from the cysteine to the phenylalanine. The only DNA kept is the CDR3, 42 bases in frame from the first base. The library was made by PCR. Sequencing took place on an Illumina HiSeq 2500. TCR libraries were prepared with molecular barcoding, using unique molecular identifiers to normalize TCRbeta repertoire quantification. TCRdb trimmed public reads at Q25 via fastp, called clones via MiXCR and kept in-frame beta chains. Each entry is one CDR3 protein sequence, shown with its most common DNA and genes. The sample records about 110,000 distinct CDR3 sequences, about 6.5% of which are singletons. The ten largest clones represent less than 30% of the sample.

Rearrangement joined TRBV18 to TRBJ2-7, with no confidently assigned D gene. The sample here was PBMCs, mostly from graft donor cells, taken 360 days after TCRalphabeta/CD19-depleted stem cell transplant. This clonotype was sampled from a male patient aged 2-15 years who had a stem cell transplant for acute lymphoblastic leukemia, so the T cells may come from the graft donor. CDR3 reads: CASSPPLSSYEQYF. The nucleotide sequence reads TGTGCCAGCTCACCACCGCTGAGCTCCTACGAGCAGTACTTC.